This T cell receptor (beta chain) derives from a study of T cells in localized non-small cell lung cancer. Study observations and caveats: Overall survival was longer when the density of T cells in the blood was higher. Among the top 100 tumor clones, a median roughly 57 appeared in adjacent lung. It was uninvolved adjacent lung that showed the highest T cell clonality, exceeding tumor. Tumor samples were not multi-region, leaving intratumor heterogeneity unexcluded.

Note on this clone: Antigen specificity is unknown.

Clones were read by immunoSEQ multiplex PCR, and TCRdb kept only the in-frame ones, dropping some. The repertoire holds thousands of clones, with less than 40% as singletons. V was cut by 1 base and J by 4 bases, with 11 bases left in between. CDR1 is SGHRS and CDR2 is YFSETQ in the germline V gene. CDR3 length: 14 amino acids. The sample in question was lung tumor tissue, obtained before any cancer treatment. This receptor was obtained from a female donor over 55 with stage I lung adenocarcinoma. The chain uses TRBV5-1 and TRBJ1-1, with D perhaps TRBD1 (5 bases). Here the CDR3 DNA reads TGCGCCAGCAGCTTGCGGGGGGGGAGCACTGAAGCTTTCTTT. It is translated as CASSLRGGSTEAFF.